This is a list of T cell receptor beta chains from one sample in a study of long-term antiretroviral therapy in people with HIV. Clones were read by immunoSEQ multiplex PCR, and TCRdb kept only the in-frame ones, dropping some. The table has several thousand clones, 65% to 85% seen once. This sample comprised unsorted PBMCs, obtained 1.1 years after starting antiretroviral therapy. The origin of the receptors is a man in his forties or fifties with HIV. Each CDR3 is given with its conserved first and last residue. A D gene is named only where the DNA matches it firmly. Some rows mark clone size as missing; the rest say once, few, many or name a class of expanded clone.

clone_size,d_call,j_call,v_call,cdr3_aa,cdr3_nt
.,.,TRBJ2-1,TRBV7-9,CASRDGSYNEQFF,TGTGCCAGCAGAGACGGGTCCTACAATGAGCAGTTCTTC
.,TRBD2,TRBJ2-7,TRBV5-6,CASSLALSGGAYEQYF,TGTGCCAGCAGCTTGGCCCTTAGCGGGGGGGCTTACGAGCAGTACTTC
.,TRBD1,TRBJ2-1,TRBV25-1,CASSLPGQGRYEQFF,TGTGCCAGCAGTCTGCCGGGACAGGGGAGATATGAGCAGTTCTTC
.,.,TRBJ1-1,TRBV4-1,CASSRAGDTEAFF,TGCGCCAGCAGCCGAGCAGGGGACACTGAAGCTTTCTTT
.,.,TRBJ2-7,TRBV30,CAWSVRGPGEQYF,TGTGCCTGGAGTGTACGGGGGCCAGGCGAGCAGTACTTC
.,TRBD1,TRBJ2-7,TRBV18,CASSPLGQGATGEQYF,TGTGCCAGCTCACCTCTTGGACAGGGGGCAACAGGCGAGCAGTACTTC
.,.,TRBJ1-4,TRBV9,CASSVGSNEKLFF,TGTGCCAGCAGCGTAGGCAGCAATGAAAAACTGTTTTTT
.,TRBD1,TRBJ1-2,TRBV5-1,CASSQDRGGYGYTF,TGCGCCAGCAGTCAGGACAGGGGGGGCTATGGCTACACCTTC
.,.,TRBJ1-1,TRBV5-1,CASSLGMNTEAFF,TGCGCCAGCAGCTTAGGGATGAACACTGAAGCTTTCTTT
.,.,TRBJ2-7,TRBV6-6,CASSSTVYEQYF,TGTGCCAGCAGTTCGACAGTTTACGAGCAGTACTTC
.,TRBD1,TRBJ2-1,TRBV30,CAWSYDRVGYNEQFF,TGTGCCTGGAGTTATGACAGGGTGGGATACAATGAGCAGTTCTTC
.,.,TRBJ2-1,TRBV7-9,CASSLGEDEQFF,TGTGCCAGCAGCTTAGGGGAGGATGAGCAGTTCTTC
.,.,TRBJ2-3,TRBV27,CASSLYPTYTMDTQYF,TGTGCCAGCAGTTTATATCCGACATACACCATGGATACGCAGTATTTT
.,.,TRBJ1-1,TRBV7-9,CASSPNSGQTEAFF,TGTGCCAGCAGCCCAAACTCGGGGCAAACTGAAGCTTTCTTT
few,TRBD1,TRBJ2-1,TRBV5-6,CASSAGGGTGENEQFF,TGTGCCAGCAGCGCCGGGGGCGGGACAGGGGAAAATGAGCAGTTCTTC
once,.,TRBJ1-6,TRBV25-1,CASSEYGRISPLHF,TGTGCCAGCAGTGAATATGGTAGGATTTCACCCCTCCACTTT
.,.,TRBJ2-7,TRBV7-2,CASSPGLNTYEQYF,TGTGCCAGCAGCCCCGGACTGAACACCTACGAGCAGTACTTC
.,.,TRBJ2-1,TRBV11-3,CASSLSGLTYNEQFF,TGTGCCAGCAGCCTTAGCGGTTTGACCTACAATGAGCAGTTCTTC
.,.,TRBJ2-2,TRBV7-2,CASNYLTGELFF,TGTGCCAGCAACTATCTCACCGGGGAGCTGTTTTTT